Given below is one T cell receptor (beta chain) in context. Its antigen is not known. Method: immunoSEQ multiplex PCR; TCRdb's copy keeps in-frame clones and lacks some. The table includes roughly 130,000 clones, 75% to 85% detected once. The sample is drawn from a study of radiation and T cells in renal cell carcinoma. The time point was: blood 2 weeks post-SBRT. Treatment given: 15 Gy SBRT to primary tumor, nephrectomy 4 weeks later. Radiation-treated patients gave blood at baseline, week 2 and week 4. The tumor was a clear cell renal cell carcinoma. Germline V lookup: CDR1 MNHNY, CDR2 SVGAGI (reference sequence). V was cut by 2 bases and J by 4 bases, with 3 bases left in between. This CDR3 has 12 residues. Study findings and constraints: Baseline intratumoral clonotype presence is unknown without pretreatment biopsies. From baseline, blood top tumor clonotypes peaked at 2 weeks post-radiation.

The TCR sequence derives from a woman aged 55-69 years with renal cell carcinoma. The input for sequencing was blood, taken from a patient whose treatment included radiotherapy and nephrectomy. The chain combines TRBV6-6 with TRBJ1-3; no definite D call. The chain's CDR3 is CASSYAGNTIYF. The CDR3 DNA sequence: TGTGCCAGCAGTTACGCCGGAAACACCATATATTTT.